The 30 T cell receptor beta chains in this list originate from one sample, sequenced in a study of blood T cells in healthy people across ages. The second PCR ran about 6 to 12 cycles with a sample-barcoded 5' primer and J-beta primers. TCRdb reanalysed the 5' RACE reads using MiXCR and keeps one entry per CDR3 protein. The sample contains under 1,000,000 distinct CDR3 sequences, 36% of which appear only once. The sequencing sample was made of blood. The receptors originated from a man younger than 35 in good health.

The V call is TRBV7-2, the J call TRBJ2-1; 7 nucleotides agree with TRBD2. Germline values: CDR1 SGHTA, CDR2 FQGNSA. The CDR3 extends over 15 amino acids. The J segment lost 5 bases and the V segment lost 4 bases, leaving 8 bases of the junction unmatched. The chain's CDR3 is CASSSAGLVHNEQFF. The CDR3 nucleotides are TGTGCCAGCAGCTCAGCAGGACTAGTCCACAATGAGCAGTTCTTC.

The chain combines TRBV12-3 or TRBV12-4 with TRBJ2-3, with 10 bases identical to TRBD2. The V and J ends lost 6 bases and 7 bases, in that order; junction bases with no gene match: 7. There are 14 residues in the CDR3. CDR3 sequence (DNA): TGTGCCAGCAGACTAGCGGGAAACGGATATACGCAGTATTTT. Its protein is CASRLAGNGYTQYF.

CDR3 sequence: CASSQGTRTSGGSTGYTF. DNA for the CDR3: TGCGCCAGCAGCCAAGGAACCCGGACTTCAGGGGGTTCGACTGGCTACACCTTC. The J gene is TRBJ1-2, the V gene TRBV4-1, with TRBD1 identical over 7 bases. Germline values: CDR1 MGHRA, CDR2 YSYEKL. V shed 1 base, J shed 7 bases, and the junction held 18 bases outside the gene matches. This CDR3 has 18 amino acids.

This sequence joins TRBV24-1 and TRBJ2-1; D might be TRBD2 (6 bases). The tail of the sequence fits TRBJ2-7 better, so the J call may be wrong. CDR1 KGHDR and CDR2 SFDVKD come from the germline V gene. The CDR3 has 14 residues. CDR3 loop: CATSPGESYNEQYF. CDR3 nucleotides: TGTGCCACCAGTCCGGGAGAATCCTACAATGAGCAGTACTTC.

The chain uses TRBV6-2 or TRBV6-3 and TRBJ2-5; TRBD2 matches at 13 bases. Germline V CDR1 and CDR2: MNHEY, SVGEGT. CDR3 length: 15 residues. Losses at the gene ends were 2 bases for V and 4 bases for J; bases not matched to a gene: 1. The CDR3 nucleotides are TGTGCCAGCAGTTACACTAGCGGGGGGGCAGAGACCCAGTACTTC. Translated: CASSYTSGGAETQYF.

This clonotype was counted a few times. The chain couples TRBV4-3 to TRBJ1-6; possible D gene TRBD1, 6 bases. The CDR3 consists of 15 residues. The germline gives CDR1 LGHNA, CDR2 YSLEER. V gave up 0 bases and J gave up 5 bases, with 8 bases separating them. The CDR3 loop reads CASSQEGGDNSPLHF. CDR3 nucleotide sequence: TGCGCCAGCAGCCAAGAAGGGGGGGATAATTCACCCCTCCACTTT.

For this clonotype: Being one base from a much bigger clone, this may be a read error. The chain joins TRBV4-2 to TRBJ2-5; D unclear. V lost 2 bases, J lost 11 bases, and 15 bases lay in between. Germline assignment: CDR1 LGHNA and CDR2 YNFKEQ. The CDR3 consists of 13 residues. The CDR3 DNA reads TGTGCCAGCAGCCAACGCATGGCTTACGTGCAGTACTTC. Protein sequence: CASSQRMAYVQYF.

The gene calls are TRBV4-3 and TRBJ2-5; D is perhaps TRBD2 (5 bases). Germline values: CDR1 LGHNA, CDR2 YSLEER. The CDR3 totals 13 residues. V shed 1 base and J shed 4 bases, with 7 bases lying between them. This CDR3 is CASSQGGAETQYF. CDR3 in DNA: TGCGCCAGCAGCCAAGGGGGAGCAGAGACCCAGTACTTC.

This clonotype was counted only a few times. The rearrangement links TRBV7-2 to TRBJ2-3, with 8 bases matching TRBD1. The CDR3 is 16 residues long. CDR1 and CDR2 from the germline V gene are SGHTA and FQGNSA. Trimming cost V 5 bases and J 2 bases; bases outside gene matches: 9. The CDR3 reads CASSPTGVVLTDTQYF. The CDR3 region has the DNA TGTGCCAGCAGCCCGACAGGGGTTGTACTCACAGATACGCAGTATTTT.

The chain uses TRBV20-1 and TRBJ2-1; TRBD1 is a possible D gene (6 bases). The J call may be mistaken, given a closer DNA end match to TRBJ2-7. The CDR3 loop spans 17 amino acids. Germline CDR1 is DFQATT and CDR2 is SNEGSKA (reference sequence). The CDR3 coding sequence is TGCAGTGCTAGACTCATTGGACAGCCGCGTTCCTACAATGAGCAGTACTTC. It translates to CSARLIGQPRSYNEQYF.

This clonotype was found a few times. The chain recombines TRBV6-2 or TRBV6-3 with TRBJ2-7; 7 bases align to TRBD1. The CDR3 runs to 13 residues. Germline CDR1 is MNHEY and CDR2 is SVGEGT. Trimming cost V 6 bases and J 2 bases; bases outside gene matches: 4. The CDR3 region is CASRADRPYEQYF. The CDR3 bases are TGTGCCAGCAGAGCGGACAGGCCCTACGAGCAGTACTTC.

V is TRBV6-1 and J is TRBJ2-7, with D perhaps TRBD2 (5 bases). The DNA end is a closer match to TRBJ2-5, so the J assignment may be wrong. This CDR3 comprises 14 residues. Germline-derived CDR1 and CDR2 are MNHNS and SASEGT. The CDR3 is CASSDYSGGETQYF. The CDR3, as DNA: TGTGCCAGCAGTGACTATTCGGGCGGGGAGACCCAGTACTTC.

In this sample, this clonotype turned up many times. The chain recombines TRBV7-2 with TRBJ2-1, with D perhaps assigned TRBD1 or TRBD2 (5 bases each). This CDR3 has 15 residues. Germline loops: CDR1 SGHTA, CDR2 FQGNSA. Trimming cost V 1 base and J 6 bases, with 13 bases left between them. CDR3: CASSLGVGVSNEQFF. Here the CDR3 DNA reads TGTGCCAGCAGCTTAGGGGTGGGGGTAAGCAATGAGCAGTTCTTC.

Comments on this clonotype: This may be a read error: a much more frequent sequence differs by one nucleotide. CDR3 in amino acids: CASSVGGENIQYF. The CDR3 DNA reads as TGTGCCAGCAGTGTAGGGGGAGAAAACATTCAGTACTTC. The chain is built from TRBV12-3 or TRBV12-4 and TRBJ2-7, with D perhaps matching TRBD1 (6 bases). Gene TRBJ2-4 matches the end of the DNA better, so the J call may be wrong. The CDR3 consists of 13 residues.

This clonotype was counted between two and nine times. The chain uses TRBV7-2 and TRBJ2-1, with D perhaps given as TRBD1 or TRBD2 (6 bases each). The germline V gene has CDR1 SGHTA and CDR2 FQGNSA. V was trimmed by 0 bases and J by 6 bases, leaving 9 bases between them. The CDR3 runs to 14 residues. CDR3 in DNA: TGTGCCAGCAGCTTAGCCCCGGGGGCCAATGAGCAGTTCTTC. Encoded protein: CASSLAPGANEQFF.

This clonotype was picked up many times. The chain combines TRBV6-5 with TRBJ2-1; no reliable D call. Trimming shortened V by 6 bases and J by 5 bases, and 5 bases separated the two germline ends. Germline V CDR1 and CDR2: MNHEY, SVGAGI. The CDR3 consists of 11 residues. CDR3 residues: CASSRHNEQFF. For the CDR3, the DNA is TGTGCCAGCAGCCGTCACAATGAGCAGTTCTTC.

This clonotype was counted a few times. J is TRBJ2-4 and V is TRBV20-1, with D tentatively TRBD1 or TRBD2 (5 bases each). Germline CDR1 DFQATT, CDR2 SNEGSKA (reference sequence). The CDR3 is 15 residues long. Trimming shortened V by 1 base and J by 3 bases, and 13 bases separated the two germline ends. In DNA, the CDR3 is TGCAGTGCTAGAGTCCGGGGCTGGGGCAAAAACATTCAGTACTTC. This encodes CSARVRGWGKNIQYF.

The rearrangement joins TRBV11-1 to TRBJ2-1; the match to TRBD2 covers 8 bases. CDR1 and CDR2 (germline): SGHAT, FQDESV (reference sequence). With 7 bases clipped from V and 6 bases from J, the junction kept 11 bases outside the gene matches. This CDR3 is 15 amino acids long. The DNA for the CDR3 is TGTGCCAGCACTTCTCTAGCGGGCCAACTCAATGAGCAGTTCTTC. It is translated as CASTSLAGQLNEQFF.

The sample holds one count of this clonotype. The chain couples TRBV7-2 to TRBJ1-2, with D possibly matching TRBD1 (5 bases). The V and J ends lost 2 bases and 2 bases respectively, with 21 bases between them. The CDR3 consists of 18 residues. From germline, CDR1 is SGHTA and CDR2 FQGNSA. The CDR3 coding sequence is TGTGCCAGCAGCTTAACCGAGGGGTCGACAGCTCGAAACTATGGCTACACCTTC. This gives the protein CASSLTEGSTARNYGYTF.

This clonotype was seen just once. Possible read error: a much larger clone is one base away. The J gene is TRBJ2-7, the V gene TRBV10-3; TRBD1 aligns across 8 bases. The CDR3 extends over 12 amino acids. The germline gives CDR1 ENHRY, CDR2 SYGVKD. V was clipped by 8 bases and J by 3 bases; unmatched bases: 3. CDR3 in amino acids: CAIHGTGYEQYF. The CDR3 region has the DNA TGTGCCATCCATGGGACAGGCTACGAGCAGTACTTC.

The gene calls are TRBV30 and TRBJ1-4; unclear D gene. The CDR3 sequence is 13 residues long. The V end was cut by 3 bases, the J end by 8 bases, with 13 bases between. CDR1 is GTSNPN and CDR2 is SVGIG in the germline V gene (reference sequence). CDR3 sequence reads: CAWRTAGEEKLFF. The DNA for the CDR3 is TGTGCCTGGAGAACAGCCGGGGAGGAAAAACTGTTTTTT.

Regarding this clonotype: At one of its ends the junction is not consistent with the germline gene, which may arise from a read error. The chain employs TRBV29-1 and TRBJ1-2; TRBD1 matches at 9 bases. The V gene's germline CDR1 is SQVTM and CDR2 ANQGSEA. The CDR3 is 13 residues long. Here the CDR3 DNA reads TGCAGCGTTGAAGGGGACAGGGTGTATGGCGACACCTTC. Its translation is CSVEGDRVYGDTF.

The chain recombines TRBV6-1 with TRBJ1-5; 7 bases map to TRBD1. Germline CDR1 is MNHNS and CDR2 is SASEGT. The CDR3 loop spans 16 amino acids. V lost 10 bases, J lost 4 bases, and 16 bases stayed unmatched. CDR3 in amino acids: CATGTGSGGFNQPQHF. In nucleotides, the CDR3 is TGTGCCACCGGCACTGGATCAGGGGGTTTTAATCAGCCCCAGCATTTT.

The chain combines TRBV29-1 with TRBJ2-7; TRBD2 matches 11 bases. The end of the DNA is better explained by TRBJ2-5, so the J call may be wrong. This CDR3 has 15 residues. Per germline, CDR1 SQVTM and CDR2 ANQGSEA. CDR3: CSVGLLAGVGETQYF. The CDR3 DNA reads TGCAGCGTAGGCCTACTAGCGGGAGTAGGAGAGACCCAGTACTTC.

This clonotype was counted between two and nine times. The rearrangement links TRBV6-2 or TRBV6-3 to TRBJ2-3; 8 bases match TRBD1. V lost 2 bases, J lost 5 bases, and 9 bases stayed unmatched. The CDR3 has 16 amino acids. Germline V CDR1 and CDR2: MNHEY, SVGEGT. In DNA, the CDR3 is TGTGCCAGCAGTTACGCCGGGAGAACAGGGGGAGATACGCAGTATTTT. The encoded protein is CASSYAGRTGGDTQYF.

The V call is TRBV12-3 or TRBV12-4, the J call TRBJ2-7; 7 nucleotides agree with TRBD1. The ends lost 3 bases at V and 2 bases at J; junction bases unmatched: 4. This CDR3 is 14 amino acids long. CDR3 in amino acids: CASSLDRTPYEQYF. Written as DNA, the CDR3 is TGTGCCAGCAGTTTGGACAGGACACCCTACGAGCAGTACTTC.

In this sample, this clonotype turned up a few times. The genes are TRBV20-1 and TRBJ2-3; 10 bases match TRBD2. The trim removed 6 bases at V and 11 bases at J, leaving 5 bases unmatched. Germline V lookup: CDR1 DFQATT, CDR2 SNEGSKA (reference sequence). The CDR3 extends over 11 amino acids. The CDR3 coding sequence is TGCAGTGCGCACCTAGCGGGGGAGCAGTATTTT. This codes for CSAHLAGEQYF.

V usage is TRBV7-9 and J usage is TRBJ2-4; no clear D. The J call is in doubt because the DNA end fits TRBJ2-7 better. Germline CDR1 is SEHNR and CDR2 is FQNEAQ (reference sequence). The CDR3 length is 14 residues. For the CDR3, the DNA is TGTGCCAGCAGCTTAGGCAGAACTGGCGACGAGCAGTACTTC. This sequence encodes CASSLGRTGDEQYF.

The chain has TRBV7-2 and TRBJ1-2; 7 bases line up with TRBD1. The CDR3 has 12 amino acids. After removal of 5 bases from V and 8 bases from J, the junction contained 5 bases not matched to a gene. Germline V gene sequence: CDR1 SGHTA, CDR2 FQGNSA. As DNA, the CDR3 is TGTGCCAGCAGCGGGACAGTAAGAGGCTACACCTTC. It specifies CASSGTVRGYTF. The full variable domain, in which reference TRBV7-2 and TRBJ1-2 provide the parts outside the CDR3, is GAGVSQSPSNKVTEKGKDVELRCDPISGHTALYWYRQSLGQGLEFLIYFQGNSAPDKSGLPSDRFSAERTGGSVSTLTIQRTQQEDSAVYLCASSGTVRGYTFGSGTRLTVV.

The chain has TRBV20-1 and TRBJ2-5, with TRBD2 matching over 10 bases. Germline CDR1 DFQATT, CDR2 SNEGSKA (reference sequence). V was clipped by 0 bases and J by 13 bases; unmatched bases: 20. The CDR3 spans 17 residues. The CDR3 is CSARDQKGTSDYNERYF. The CDR3 nucleotides are TGCAGTGCTAGAGATCAGAAAGGGACTAGCGACTACAATGAGCGGTACTTC.